One and the same sample provided the 22 T cell receptor beta chains below, sequenced in a study of beta chain features in type 1 diabetes. Study outcomes and limitations: There was a moderate but significant shortening of TCRB CDR3s in all four CD4+ subsets of Type 1 diabetes patients.

Their cognate antigens are unknown. Sequencing targeted expressed TCRB transcripts, as all isolated RNA had been reverse transcribed. Sequencing used immunoSEQ multiplex PCR; TCRdb keeps in-frame clones, though not all of them. The sample includes 160,000 or so clones, about 63% seen only once; the top ten take about 0.091%. Sequencing was carried out using naive CD4+ T cells from blood. These receptors all come from a man aged 25 to 40 with type 1 diabetes.

The chain uses TRBV30 and TRBJ2-5; a possible D gene is TRBD2 (5 bases). Trimming took 2 bases from V and 0 from J, leaving 7 bases between them. CDR1 GTSNPN and CDR2 SVGIG come from the germline V gene (reference sequence). The CDR3 has 13 amino acids. In DNA, the CDR3 is TGTGCCTGGAGTCGAGGGTACCAAGAGACCCAGTACTTC. Its protein product is CAWSRGYQETQYF.

The chain is built from TRBV15 and TRBJ2-5; D is ambiguous. V was trimmed by 0 bases and J by 10 bases, leaving 9 bases between them. CDR1 LNHNV and CDR2 YYDKDF come from the germline V gene (reference sequence). This CDR3 is 12 amino acids long. Here the CDR3 DNA reads TGTGCCACCAGCAGAGATGTTCAAGACCAGTACTTC. This translates into CATSRDVQDQYF. Together with reference TRBV15 and TRBJ2-5, the CDR3 gives the full variable domain: DAMVIQNPRYQVTQFGKPVTLSCSQTLNHNVMYWYQQKSSQAPKLLFHYYDKDFNNEADTPDNFQSRRPNTSFCFLDIRSPGLGDTAMYLCATSRDVQDQYFGPGTRLLVL.

This CDR3 is CSVDRANYGYTF. In DNA form, the CDR3 reads TGCAGCGTGGACAGGGCTAACTATGGCTACACCTTC. The chain combines TRBV29-1 with TRBJ1-2; 8 nucleotides agree with TRBD1. V lost 6 bases, J lost 0 bases, and 0 bases stayed unmatched. Looked up from germline, CDR1 is SQVTM and CDR2 is ANQGSEA. The length of the CDR3 is 12 residues.

This chain links TRBV4-3 with TRBJ2-2; no definite D call. The CDR3 is made up of 14 amino acids. V shed 6 bases and J shed 5 bases, with 13 bases lying between them. CDR1 is LGHNA and CDR2 is YSLEER in the germline V gene. The DNA for the CDR3 is TGCGCCAGCAGTACCCACACTATGACCGGGGAGCTGTTTTTT. Residues: CASSTHTMTGELFF.

This rearrangement joins TRBV28 to TRBJ2-1; 11 nucleotides agree with TRBD2. The CDR3 runs to 16 residues. Germline CDR1 is MDHEN and CDR2 is SYDVKM. V was clipped by 6 bases and J by 2 bases; unmatched bases: 6. The CDR3 bases are TGTGCCAGCAGCACTACTAGCGGGGGACCCTACAATGAGCAGTTCTTC. Protein: CASSTTSGGPYNEQFF.

This clone is a singleton in its sample. The chain uses TRBV9 and TRBJ2-3, with D possibly being TRBD1 or TRBD2 (6 bases each). Germline V gives CDR1 SGDLS, CDR2 YYNGEE. The CDR3 is 14 residues long. The ends were cut back, 1 base at V and 6 bases at J, with 12 bases in the middle. CDR3 loop: CASSVTGARDTQYF. The CDR3 coding sequence is TGTGCCAGCAGCGTAACGGGGGCCCGGGATACGCAGTATTTT.

This sequence joins TRBV7-2 and TRBJ2-7; TRBD1 aligns across 11 bases. With 4 bases clipped from V and 3 bases from J, the junction kept 11 bases outside the gene matches. The CDR3 covers 17 residues. Germline assignment: CDR1 SGHTA and CDR2 FQGNSA. The CDR3 loop reads CASSSDPDRGHGYEQYF. The CDR3 DNA is TGTGCCAGCAGCTCTGACCCGGACAGGGGGCACGGCTACGAGCAGTACTTC. The full variable domain, completed using reference TRBV7-2 and TRBJ2-7, is GAGVSQSPSNKVTEKGKDVELRCDPISGHTALYWYRQSLGQGLEFLIYFQGNSAPDKSGLPSDRFSAERTGGSVSTLTIQRTQQEDSAVYLCASSSDPDRGHGYEQYFGPGTRLTVT.

The CDR3 region is CASKTDSSYNSPLHF. The CDR3 region has the DNA TGTGCCAGTAAAACGGACAGCTCCTATAATTCACCCCTCCACTTT. The V gene is TRBV19, the J gene TRBJ1-6; a possible D gene is TRBD1 (6 bases). The germline V gene encodes CDR1 LNHDA and CDR2 SQIVND (reference sequence). The CDR3 spans 15 residues. V was pared by 7 bases and J by 0 bases, with 10 bases between.

The chain couples TRBV9 to TRBJ1-2; D gene uncertain. The germline V and J ends were trimmed by 5 bases and 4 bases, with 12 bases remaining between them. Germline CDR1 reads SGDLS; CDR2 reads YYNGEE. This CDR3 has 13 residues. The CDR3 region has the DNA TGTGCCAGCAGGGGCCTAGCCCTCTATGGCTACACCTTC. Its translation is CASRGLALYGYTF.

The chain is built from TRBV18 and TRBJ2-5, with 7 bases fitting TRBD1. J gave up 5 bases and V 3 bases, and 6 bases lay outside the gene matches. CDR3 length equals 14 residues. Per the germline V gene, CDR1 is KGHSH and CDR2 is LQKENI. CDR3 protein: CASSPADRSETQYF. CDR3 in DNA: TGTGCCAGCTCACCCGCGGACAGGTCGGAGACCCAGTACTTC.

J is TRBJ1-2 and V is TRBV4-3; 7 positions match TRBD1. Trimming cost V 3 bases and J 2 bases; bases outside gene matches: 6. Germline V CDR1 and CDR2: LGHNA, YSLEER. This CDR3 comprises 15 residues. DNA of the CDR3: TGCGCCAGCAGCCAGGCTACAGGGGCCAACTATGGCTACACCTTC. Encoded protein: CASSQATGANYGYTF.

This clone has more than one count but fewer than ten. The chain carries TRBV30 and TRBJ2-3; D possibly matches TRBD1 or TRBD2 (5 bases each). CDR1 GTSNPN and CDR2 SVGIG come from the germline V gene (reference sequence). The CDR3 is made up of 13 amino acids. V dropped 1 base and J dropped 5 bases, with 10 bases sitting between them. Here the CDR3 reads CAWSAGTVDTQYF. The CDR3 DNA sequence: TGTGCCTGGAGTGCGGGGACGGTAGATACGCAGTATTTT.

The V and J genes are TRBV30 and TRBJ2-5; TRBD1 aligns across 7 bases. The CDR3 contains 13 residues. The V and J ends lost 1 base and 4 bases, in that order; junction bases with no gene match: 3. Germline V lookup: CDR1 GTSNPN, CDR2 SVGIG (reference sequence). CDR3: CAWSGTGLETQYF. CDR3 coding DNA: TGTGCCTGGAGTGGGACAGGTCTAGAGACCCAGTACTTC.

This rearrangement joins TRBV7-9 to TRBJ2-5, with a tentative D call TRBD1 (6 bases). Germline CDR1 reads SEHNR; CDR2 reads FQNEAQ (reference sequence). This CDR3 contains 12 residues. Trimming shortened V by 8 bases and J by 5 bases, and 12 bases separated the two germline ends. The CDR3 DNA reads TGTGCCAGCGCAGGGGCCGGGGAGACCCAGTACTTC. Translation gives CASAGAGETQYF.

The V gene is TRBV9, the J gene TRBJ1-1; 8 bases fit TRBD1. The CDR3 sequence is 14 residues long. With 4 bases clipped from V and 1 base from J, the junction kept 3 bases outside the gene matches. Germline CDR1 and CDR2: SGDLS and YYNGEE. This CDR3 is CASSLGQENTEAFF. CDR3 bases: TGTGCCAGCAGCTTGGGACAGGAGAACACTGAAGCTTTCTTT.

CDR3 nucleotides: TGTGCCAGCAGCTTAGGACGGGGTAGCCCAGCTTACAATGAGCAGTTCTTC. This sequence encodes CASSLGRGSPAYNEQFF. This sequence joins TRBV7-2 and TRBJ2-1; TRBD2 might be the D (5 bases). This CDR3 contains 17 residues. Per the germline V gene, CDR1 is SGHTA and CDR2 is FQGNSA. Trimming cost V 1 base and J 4 bases, with 17 bases left between them.

This clone was counted between two and nine times. The chain links TRBV6-5 to TRBJ1-4; D is ambiguous. The CDR3 spans 14 residues. CDR1 and CDR2 (germline): MNHEY, SVGAGI. Trimming cost V 1 base and J 11 bases, with 14 bases left between them. The DNA for the CDR3 is TGTGCCAGCAGTTACTATTCCCGAGACGCCAAACTGTTTTTT. This gives the protein CASSYYSRDAKLFF.

V usage is TRBV29-1 and J usage is TRBJ2-5; TRBD2 agrees at 10 bases. In germline, CDR1 is SQVTM, CDR2 ANQGSEA. The V gene end was trimmed by 8 bases and the J gene end by 5 bases; junction bases not matched to a gene: 11. CDR3 length: 14 residues. CDR3 nucleotide sequence: TGCAGCATTCAGGGGACTAGCGTGGGGGAGACCCAGTACTTC. This sequence encodes CSIQGTSVGETQYF.

The V gene is TRBV9, the J gene TRBJ2-1; D gene uncertain. CDR3 length: 12 amino acids. Germline V gene sequence: CDR1 SGDLS, CDR2 YYNGEE. Deletions cut 5 bases from V and 10 bases from J, with 13 bases between. This CDR3 is CASSRRSTEQFF. CDR3 in DNA: TGTGCCAGCAGTCGTAGGAGCACGGAGCAGTTCTTC.

V and J are TRBV6-5 and TRBJ2-5; the D is unclear. Trimming took 10 bases from V and 1 from J, leaving 10 bases between them. CDR1 is MNHEY and CDR2 is SVGAGI in the germline V gene. This CDR3 comprises 12 residues. This CDR3 is CATGRPQETQYF. The DNA for the CDR3 is TGTGCCACAGGACGGCCCCAAGAGACCCAGTACTTC.

This clone was picked up a small number of times. The chain couples TRBV4-3 to TRBJ2-2; the D gene is possibly TRBD1 (5 bases). The CDR3 covers 13 residues. The germline CDR1 and CDR2 sequences are LGHNA and YSLEER. The germline V and J ends were trimmed by 10 bases and 1 base, with 10 bases remaining between them. CDR3 coding DNA: TGCGCCACTAGGACACTGAACACCGGGGAGCTGTTTTTT. Protein sequence: CATRTLNTGELFF.

This clone appeared once. The genes are TRBV30 and TRBJ1-1; no reliable D call. Deletions cut 2 bases from V and 1 base from J, with 17 bases between. The germline V gene has CDR1 GTSNPN and CDR2 SVGIG (reference sequence). The CDR3 covers 16 residues. CDR3 amino acids: CAWSLDIVPRNTEAFF. In DNA form, the CDR3 reads TGTGCCTGGAGTCTAGACATTGTACCACGGAACACTGAAGCTTTCTTT.